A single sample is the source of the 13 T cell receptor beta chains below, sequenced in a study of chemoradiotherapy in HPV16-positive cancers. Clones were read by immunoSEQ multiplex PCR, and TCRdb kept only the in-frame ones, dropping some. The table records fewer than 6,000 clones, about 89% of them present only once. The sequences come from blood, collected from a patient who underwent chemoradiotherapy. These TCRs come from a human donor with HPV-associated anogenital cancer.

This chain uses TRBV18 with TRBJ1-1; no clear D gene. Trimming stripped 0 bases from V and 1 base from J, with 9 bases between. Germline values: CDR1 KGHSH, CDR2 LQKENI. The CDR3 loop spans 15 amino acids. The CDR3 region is CASSPPDGGNTEAFF. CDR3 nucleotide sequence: TGTGCCAGCTCACCACCGGACGGAGGGAACACTGAAGCTTTCTTT. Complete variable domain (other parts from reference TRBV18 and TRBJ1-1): NAGVMQNPRHLVRRRGQEARLRCSPMKGHSHVYWYRQLPEEGLKFMVYLQKENIIDESGMPKERFSAEFPKEGPSILRIQQVVRGDSAAYFCASSPPDGGNTEAFFGQGTRLTVV.

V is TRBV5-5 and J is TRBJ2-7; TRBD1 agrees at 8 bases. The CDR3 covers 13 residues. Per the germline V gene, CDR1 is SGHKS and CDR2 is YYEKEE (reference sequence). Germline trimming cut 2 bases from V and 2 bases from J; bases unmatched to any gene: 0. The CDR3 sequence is CASSLQGAYEQYF. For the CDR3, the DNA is TGTGCCAGCAGCTTACAGGGGGCCTACGAGCAGTACTTC.

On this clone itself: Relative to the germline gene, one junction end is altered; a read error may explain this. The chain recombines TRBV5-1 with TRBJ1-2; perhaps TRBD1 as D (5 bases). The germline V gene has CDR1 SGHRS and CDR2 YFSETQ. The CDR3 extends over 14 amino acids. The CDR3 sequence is CASSTDSPNYGYTF. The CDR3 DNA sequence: TGCGCCAGCAGCACCGACAGTCCCAACTACGGCTACACCTTC.

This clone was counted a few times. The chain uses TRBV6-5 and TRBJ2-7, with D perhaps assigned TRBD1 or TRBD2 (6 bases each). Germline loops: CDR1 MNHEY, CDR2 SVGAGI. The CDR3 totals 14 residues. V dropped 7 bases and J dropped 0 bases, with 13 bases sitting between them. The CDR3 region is CASNKQGGSYEQYF. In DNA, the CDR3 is TGTGCCAGCAACAAACAGGGAGGCTCCTACGAGCAGTACTTC.

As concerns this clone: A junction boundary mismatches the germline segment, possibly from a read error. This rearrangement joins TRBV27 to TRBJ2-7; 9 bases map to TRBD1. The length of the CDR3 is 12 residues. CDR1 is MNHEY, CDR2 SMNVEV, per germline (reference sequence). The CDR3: CASSLPTGGVWF. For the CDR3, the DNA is TGTGCCAGCAGTTTACCTACAGGGGGCGTTTGGTTC.

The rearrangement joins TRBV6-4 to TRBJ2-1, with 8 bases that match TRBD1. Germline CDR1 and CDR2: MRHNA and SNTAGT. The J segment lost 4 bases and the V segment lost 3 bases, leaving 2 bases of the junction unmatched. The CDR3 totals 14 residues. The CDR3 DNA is TGTGCCAGCAGTGAGAGACAGGGGTACAATGAGCAGTTCTTC. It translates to CASSERQGYNEQFF.

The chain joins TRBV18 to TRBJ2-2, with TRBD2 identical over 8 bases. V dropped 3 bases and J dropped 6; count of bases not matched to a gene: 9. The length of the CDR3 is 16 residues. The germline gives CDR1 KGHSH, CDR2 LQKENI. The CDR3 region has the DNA TGTGCCAGCTCACCCTCGACGGGAGGGCCATCCGGGGAGCTGTTTTTT. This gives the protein CASSPSTGGPSGELFF.

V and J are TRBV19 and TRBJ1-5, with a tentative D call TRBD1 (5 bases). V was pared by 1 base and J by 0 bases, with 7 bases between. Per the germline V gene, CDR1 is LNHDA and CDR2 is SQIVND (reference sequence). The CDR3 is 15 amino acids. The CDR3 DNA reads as TGTGCCAGTAGTATAGGAGGGGATAGCAATCAGCCCCAGCATTTT. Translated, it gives CASSIGGDSNQPQHF.

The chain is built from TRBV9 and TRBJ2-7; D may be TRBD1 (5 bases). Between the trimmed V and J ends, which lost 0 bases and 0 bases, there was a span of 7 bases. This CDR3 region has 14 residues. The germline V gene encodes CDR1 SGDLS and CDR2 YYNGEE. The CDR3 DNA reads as TGTGCCAGCAGCGTAGCAGACAGCTCCTACGAGCAGTACTTC. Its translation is CASSVADSSYEQYF.

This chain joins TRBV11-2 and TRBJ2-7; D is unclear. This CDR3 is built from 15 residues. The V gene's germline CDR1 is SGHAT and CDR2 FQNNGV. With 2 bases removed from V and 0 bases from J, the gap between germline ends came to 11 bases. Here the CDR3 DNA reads TGTGCCAGCAGCTTAAGTTCTGTAAGCTCCTACGAGCAGTACTTC. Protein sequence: CASSLSSVSSYEQYF. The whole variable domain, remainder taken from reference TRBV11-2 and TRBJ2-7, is EAGVAQSPRYKIIEKRQSVAFWCNPISGHATLYWYQQILGQGPKLLIQFQNNGVVDDSQLPKDRFSAERLKGVDSTLKIQPAKLEDSAVYLCASSLSSVSSYEQYFGPGTRLTVT.

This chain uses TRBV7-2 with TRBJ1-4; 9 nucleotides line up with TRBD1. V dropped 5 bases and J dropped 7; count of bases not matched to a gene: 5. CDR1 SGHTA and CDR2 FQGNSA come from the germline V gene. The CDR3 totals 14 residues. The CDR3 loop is CASSPRTGAEKLFF. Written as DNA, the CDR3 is TGTGCCAGCAGCCCAAGGACAGGGGCTGAAAAACTGTTTTTT.

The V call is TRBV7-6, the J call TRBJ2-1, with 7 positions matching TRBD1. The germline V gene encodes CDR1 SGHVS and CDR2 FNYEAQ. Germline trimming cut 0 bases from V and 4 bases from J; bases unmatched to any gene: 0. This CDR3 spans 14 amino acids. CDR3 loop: CASSLAGQYNEQFF. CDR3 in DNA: TGTGCCAGCAGCTTAGCGGGACAGTACAATGAGCAGTTCTTC. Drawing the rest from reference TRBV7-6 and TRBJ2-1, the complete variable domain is GAGVSQSPRYKVTKRGQDVALRCDPISGHVSLYWYRQALGQGPEFLTYFNYEAQQDKSGLPNDRFSAERPEGSISTLTIQRTEQRDSAMYRCASSLAGQYNEQFFGPGTRLTVL.

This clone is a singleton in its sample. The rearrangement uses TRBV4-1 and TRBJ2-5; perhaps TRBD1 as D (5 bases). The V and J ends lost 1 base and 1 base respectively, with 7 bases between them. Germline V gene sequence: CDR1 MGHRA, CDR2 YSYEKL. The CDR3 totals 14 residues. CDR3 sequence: CASSQGGSQETQYF. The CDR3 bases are TGCGCCAGCAGCCAAGGGGGCAGCCAAGAGACCCAGTACTTC.